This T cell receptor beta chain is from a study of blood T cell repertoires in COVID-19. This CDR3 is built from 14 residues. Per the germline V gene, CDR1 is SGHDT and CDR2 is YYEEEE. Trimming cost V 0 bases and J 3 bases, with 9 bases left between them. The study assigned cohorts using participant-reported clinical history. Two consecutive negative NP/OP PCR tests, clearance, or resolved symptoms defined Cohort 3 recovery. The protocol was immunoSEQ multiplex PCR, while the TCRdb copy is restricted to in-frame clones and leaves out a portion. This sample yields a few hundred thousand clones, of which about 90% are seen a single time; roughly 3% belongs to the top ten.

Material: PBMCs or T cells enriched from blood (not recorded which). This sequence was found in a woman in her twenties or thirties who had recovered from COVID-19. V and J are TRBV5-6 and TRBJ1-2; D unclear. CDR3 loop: CASSLVGTDYGYTF. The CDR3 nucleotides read TGTGCCAGCAGCTTGGTTGGTACGGACTATGGCTACACCTTC.